These T cell receptor beta chains were read from a single sample in a study of beta chain features in type 1 diabetes. This table comes from immunoSEQ multiplex PCR, and its TCRdb copy is limited to in-frame clones, with some not included. The sample consists of hundreds of thousands of clones, 11% to 15% of them appearing once. Sequenced: naive CD4+ T cells from blood. The source is a man younger than 30 with type 1 diabetes. CDR3s include the opening cysteine and the closing phenylalanine or tryptophan. The D gene is left open where the match is weak. For some rows the clone size is stated as once, few or many, or as a class when expanded; others skip it.

j_call: TRBJ2-3; clone_size: few; d_call: TRBD2; v_call: TRBV29-1; cdr3_nt: TGCAGCGTTGACCTCCTCCCCGGGGGGGGAACAGATACGCAGTATTTT; cdr3_aa: CSVDLLPGGGTDTQYF
j_call: TRBJ1-4; clone_size: .; d_call: .; v_call: TRBV4-2; cdr3_nt: TGTGCCAGCAGCCAAGATGTTGAAAAACTGTTTTTT; cdr3_aa: CASSQDVEKLFF
j_call: TRBJ1-2; clone_size: .; d_call: .; v_call: TRBV5-8; cdr3_nt: TGTGCCAGCAGCTTGGAGAGGGGATCGGCTCCCTCCTACACCTTC; cdr3_aa: CASSLERGSAPSYTF
j_call: TRBJ1-6; clone_size: .; d_call: .; v_call: TRBV30; cdr3_nt: TGTGCCTGGAGTGGGACAGTTAATTCACCCCTCCACTTT; cdr3_aa: CAWSGTVNSPLHF
j_call: TRBJ2-2; clone_size: .; d_call: .; v_call: TRBV29-1; cdr3_nt: TGCAGCGTTAAAGGTCTGAACACCGGGGAGCTGTTTTTT; cdr3_aa: CSVKGLNTGELFF
j_call: TRBJ2-5; clone_size: few; d_call: .; v_call: TRBV15; cdr3_nt: TGTGCCACCAGCAGAGGAAATTCTGTAGAGACCCAGTACTTC; cdr3_aa: CATSRGNSVETQYF
j_call: TRBJ2-3; clone_size: .; d_call: .; v_call: TRBV28; cdr3_nt: TGTGCCAGCAGTCTAGACGGTCTTAGCACAGATACGCAGTATTTT; cdr3_aa: CASSLDGLSTDTQYF
j_call: TRBJ1-1; clone_size: .; d_call: TRBD1; v_call: TRBV15; cdr3_nt: TGTGCCACCAGCAGAGGACAGGGGGACACTGAAGCTTTCTTT; cdr3_aa: CATSRGQGDTEAFF
j_call: TRBJ1-3; clone_size: .; d_call: .; v_call: TRBV7-2; cdr3_nt: TGTGCCAGCAGCCAACAGGGTGGAAACACCATATATTTT; cdr3_aa: CASSQQGGNTIYF
j_call: TRBJ2-1; clone_size: .; d_call: .; v_call: TRBV10-3; cdr3_nt: TGTGCCATCAGTCTACGGGACCAAAACAATGAGCAGTTCTTC; cdr3_aa: CAISLRDQNNEQFF
j_call: TRBJ2-5; clone_size: few; d_call: .; v_call: TRBV5-1; cdr3_nt: TGCGCCAGCAGCTTGGACACTAAAGAGACCCAGTACTTC; cdr3_aa: CASSLDTKETQYF
j_call: TRBJ1-4; clone_size: .; d_call: .; v_call: TRBV30; cdr3_nt: TGTGCCTGGAGCGGGGGGGGCCACAATGAAAAACTGTTTTTT; cdr3_aa: CAWSGGGHNEKLFF
j_call: TRBJ2-7; clone_size: few; d_call: .; v_call: TRBV6-1; cdr3_nt: TGTGCCAGCAGCCGCAACATCTACGAGCAGTACTTC; cdr3_aa: CASSRNIYEQYF
j_call: TRBJ2-1; clone_size: few; d_call: .; v_call: TRBV6-1; cdr3_nt: TGTGCCAGCACCATCGAGCGGCGAGGCTACAATGAGCAGTTCTTC; cdr3_aa: CASTIERRGYNEQFF
j_call: TRBJ2-7; clone_size: few; d_call: .; v_call: TRBV5-1; cdr3_nt: TGCGCCAGCAGCTTACGCGCTACGTACGAGCAGTACTTC; cdr3_aa: CASSLRATYEQYF
j_call: TRBJ2-2; clone_size: .; d_call: .; v_call: TRBV5-1; cdr3_nt: TGCGCCAGCAGATCTGACAGCCCGAACACCGGGGAGCTGTTTTTT; cdr3_aa: CASRSDSPNTGELFF
j_call: TRBJ2-7; clone_size: .; d_call: TRBD2; v_call: TRBV5-1; cdr3_nt: TGCGCCAGCAGCTTGGCCCTAGCGGGGGGTTACGAGCAGTACTTC; cdr3_aa: CASSLALAGGYEQYF
j_call: TRBJ1-1; clone_size: .; d_call: TRBD1; v_call: TRBV5-1; cdr3_nt: TGCGCCAGCAGCTTGACAGGGGTCACTGAAGCTTTCTTT; cdr3_aa: CASSLTGVTEAFF
j_call: TRBJ2-7; clone_size: few; d_call: TRBD2; v_call: TRBV13; cdr3_nt: TGTGCCAGCAGGAGGGAGGGGAGCGAGCAGTACTTC; cdr3_aa: CASRREGSEQYF
j_call: TRBJ2-6; clone_size: few; d_call: .; v_call: TRBV21-1; cdr3_nt: TGTGCCAGCAGCAACCAGAAGCCTGGGGCCAACGTCCTGACTTTC; cdr3_aa: CASSNQKPGANVLTF
j_call: TRBJ1-2; clone_size: few; d_call: .; v_call: TRBV30; cdr3_nt: TGTGCCTGGACCCACTCCTCCTATGGCTACACCTTC; cdr3_aa: CAWTHSSYGYTF
j_call: TRBJ1-5; clone_size: few; d_call: .; v_call: TRBV27; cdr3_nt: TGTGCCAGCAGTTTATCACCCGTGGTTTATAGCAATCAGCCCCAGCATTTT; cdr3_aa: CASSLSPVVYSNQPQHF
j_call: TRBJ2-7; clone_size: few; d_call: TRBD1; v_call: TRBV6-1; cdr3_nt: TGTGCCAGCGGGGACAGTTTTTCCTACGAGCAGTACTTC; cdr3_aa: CASGDSFSYEQYF
j_call: TRBJ2-7; clone_size: .; d_call: TRBD2; v_call: TRBV6-5; cdr3_nt: TGTGCCAGCAGTTACCAAGGACTAGCGGGAGAACAGTACTTC; cdr3_aa: CASSYQGLAGEQYF
j_call: TRBJ2-1; clone_size: .; d_call: .; v_call: TRBV5-6; cdr3_nt: TGTGCCAGCAGCCCTATAAGGGCAGAACTTTACAATGAGCAGTTCTTC; cdr3_aa: CASSPIRAELYNEQFF
j_call: TRBJ2-7; clone_size: few; d_call: .; v_call: TRBV7-8; cdr3_nt: TGTGCCAGCAGCTTAGCAGGGTTTCGGAGTGACGAGCAGTACTTC; cdr3_aa: CASSLAGFRSDEQYF
j_call: TRBJ1-1; clone_size: .; d_call: .; v_call: TRBV18; cdr3_nt: TGTGCCAGCTCACCAGGGGATAAAACTGAAGCTTTCTTT; cdr3_aa: CASSPGDKTEAFF
j_call: TRBJ2-1; clone_size: few; d_call: .; v_call: TRBV7-2; cdr3_nt: TGTGCCAGCAGCCCACAGACCACCTACAATGAGCAGTTCTTC; cdr3_aa: CASSPQTTYNEQFF
j_call: TRBJ2-1; clone_size: few; d_call: .; v_call: TRBV10-3; cdr3_nt: TGTGCCATCAGTGTGGGACATACGTCCAATGAGCAGTTCTTC; cdr3_aa: CAISVGHTSNEQFF
j_call: TRBJ2-3; clone_size: few; d_call: .; v_call: TRBV4-3; cdr3_nt: TGCGCCAGCAGCCAAGAAGGTGGCTGGGGGACAACAGATACGCAGTATTTT; cdr3_aa: CASSQEGGWGTTDTQYF
j_call: TRBJ2-5; clone_size: .; d_call: TRBD2; v_call: TRBV30; cdr3_nt: TGTGCCTGGAGTGTCGGGGGAGGGGAGACCCAGTACTTC; cdr3_aa: CAWSVGGGETQYF
j_call: TRBJ2-7; clone_size: few; d_call: .; v_call: TRBV6-5; cdr3_nt: TGTGCCAGCAGTTCCGCAAGGGGATTCTACGAGCAGTACTTC; cdr3_aa: CASSSARGFYEQYF
j_call: TRBJ1-4; clone_size: .; d_call: TRBD1; v_call: TRBV9; cdr3_nt: TGTGCCAGCAGCGCCGGAGGACAGGGGAATGAAAAACTGTTTTTT; cdr3_aa: CASSAGGQGNEKLFF
j_call: TRBJ2-7; clone_size: few; d_call: .; v_call: TRBV19; cdr3_nt: TGTGCCAGTAGTGCTGGGTTGGCCAAGTCCTACGAGCAGTACTTC; cdr3_aa: CASSAGLAKSYEQYF